This TCR beta chain was documented in a study of blood T cell repertoires in COVID-19. Study at large: From the United States, Italy and Spain came samples of acute and convalescent COVID-19.

Trimming removed 3 bases from V and 3 bases from J; junction bases left unmatched: 6. This CDR3 spans 16 amino acids. CDR1 KGHDR and CDR2 SFDVKD come from the germline V gene. Study processing details: Nucleated cell counts were estimated from reference gene primer amplification. The assay was immunoSEQ multiplex PCR, and TCRdb's table has in-frame clones only and misses some. V and J calls and clone size are copied from that table; D and trimming were computed from the DNA. This sample has approximately 70,000 clones; roughly 80% occur once, and the top ten carry roughly an eighth. This TCR was recovered from an elderly woman with acute or convalescent COVID-19. V is TRBV24-1 and J is TRBJ1-5; TRBD1 matches 8 bases. Sequencing used peripheral blood. This chain's CDR3 is CATSDPRQGNNQPQHF. As DNA, the CDR3 is TGTGCCACCAGTGATCCCCGACAGGGGAACAATCAGCCCCAGCATTTT.